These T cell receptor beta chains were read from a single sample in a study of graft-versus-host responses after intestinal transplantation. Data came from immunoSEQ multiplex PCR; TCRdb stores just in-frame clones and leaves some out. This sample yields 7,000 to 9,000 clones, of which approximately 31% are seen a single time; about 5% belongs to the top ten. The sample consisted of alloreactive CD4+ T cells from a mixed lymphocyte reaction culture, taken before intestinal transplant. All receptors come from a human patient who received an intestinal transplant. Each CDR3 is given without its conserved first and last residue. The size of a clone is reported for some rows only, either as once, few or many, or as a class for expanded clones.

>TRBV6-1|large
ASSSGAAGNTIY
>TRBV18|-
ASSSDTYYNEQF
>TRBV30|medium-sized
AWGSPFGQPQH
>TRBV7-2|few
ASSPGGVAGVREQF
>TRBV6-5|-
ASSFGGALLETQY
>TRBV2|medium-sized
ASRDQGFGELF
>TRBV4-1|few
ASSPTGTGGREQY
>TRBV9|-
ASSVDPLLAGLYNEQF
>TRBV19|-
ASSMQGNSQPQH
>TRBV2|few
ASKRGGANEKLF
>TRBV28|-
ASVGQTLYGYT
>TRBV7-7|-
ASSLESAGELF
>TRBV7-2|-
ASSLAVASYGYT
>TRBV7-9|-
ASRTSGGSDEQY
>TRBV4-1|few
ASRDFQGTGNTIY
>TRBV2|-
ASSVGRGPDTQY
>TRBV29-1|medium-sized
SVGQGVGYT
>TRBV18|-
ASSNSQETQY
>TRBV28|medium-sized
ASSLGPMMASNQPQH
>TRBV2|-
ASSILTGGRVETQY
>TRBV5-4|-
ASSPSGTPYTEQF
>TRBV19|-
ASSTNSWTGELF
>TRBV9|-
ASSGHRGNTEAF
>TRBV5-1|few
ASSWRGAGEQY
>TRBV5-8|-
ASSFGDRGPDTQY
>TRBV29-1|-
SAQTQAHTEAF
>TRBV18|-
ASSPVIVHETQY
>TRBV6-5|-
ASRKSISGFEQF
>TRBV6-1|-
ASRERPDTHSPLH
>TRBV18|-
ASSPGQWEQY
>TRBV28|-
ASRYGITEAF
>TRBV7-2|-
ASSLLGATYEQY
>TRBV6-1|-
ASSEGWDSRGTQY
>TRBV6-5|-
ASSLLAAGNNEQF
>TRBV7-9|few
ASSFLAAAEQY
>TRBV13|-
ASSLFGGSNDQQF
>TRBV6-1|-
ASSQDYQETQY
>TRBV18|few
ASSSTDLSNQPQH
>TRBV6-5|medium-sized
ASSHRGGNYGYT
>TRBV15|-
ATSSEPHRAVEQF
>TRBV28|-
ASVRGGGNYGYT